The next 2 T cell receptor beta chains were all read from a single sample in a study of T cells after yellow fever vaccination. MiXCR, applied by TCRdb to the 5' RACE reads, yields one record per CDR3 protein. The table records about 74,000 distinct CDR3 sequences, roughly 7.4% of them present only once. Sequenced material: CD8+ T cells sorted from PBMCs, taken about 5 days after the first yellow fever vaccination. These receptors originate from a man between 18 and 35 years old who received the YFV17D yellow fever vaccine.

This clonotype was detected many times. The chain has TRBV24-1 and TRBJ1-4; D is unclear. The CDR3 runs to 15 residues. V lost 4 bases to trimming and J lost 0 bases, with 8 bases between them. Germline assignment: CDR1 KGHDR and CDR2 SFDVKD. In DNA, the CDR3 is TGTGCCACCAGTGAAGGAGTCGCAACTAATGAAAAACTGTTTTTT. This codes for CATSEGVATNEKLFF.

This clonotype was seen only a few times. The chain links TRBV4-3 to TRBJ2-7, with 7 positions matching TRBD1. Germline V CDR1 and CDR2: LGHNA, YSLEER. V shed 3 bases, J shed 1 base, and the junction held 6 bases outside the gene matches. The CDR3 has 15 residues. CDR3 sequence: CASSQGTAPSYEQYF. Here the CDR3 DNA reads TGCGCCAGCAGCCAGGGGACAGCGCCTTCCTACGAGCAGTACTTC.